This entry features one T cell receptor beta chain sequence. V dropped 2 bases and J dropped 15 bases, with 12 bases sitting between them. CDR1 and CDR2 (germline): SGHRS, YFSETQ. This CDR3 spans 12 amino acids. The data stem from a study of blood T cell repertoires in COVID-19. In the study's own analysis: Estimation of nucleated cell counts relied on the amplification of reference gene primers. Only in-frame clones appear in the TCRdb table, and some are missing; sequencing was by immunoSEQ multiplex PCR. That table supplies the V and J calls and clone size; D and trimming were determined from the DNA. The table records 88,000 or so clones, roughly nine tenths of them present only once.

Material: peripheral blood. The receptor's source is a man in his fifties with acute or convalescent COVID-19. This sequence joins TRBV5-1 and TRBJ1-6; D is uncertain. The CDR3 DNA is TGCGCCAGCAGCTTAATGGAGGGAATCCTCCACTTT. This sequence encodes CASSLMEGILHF.